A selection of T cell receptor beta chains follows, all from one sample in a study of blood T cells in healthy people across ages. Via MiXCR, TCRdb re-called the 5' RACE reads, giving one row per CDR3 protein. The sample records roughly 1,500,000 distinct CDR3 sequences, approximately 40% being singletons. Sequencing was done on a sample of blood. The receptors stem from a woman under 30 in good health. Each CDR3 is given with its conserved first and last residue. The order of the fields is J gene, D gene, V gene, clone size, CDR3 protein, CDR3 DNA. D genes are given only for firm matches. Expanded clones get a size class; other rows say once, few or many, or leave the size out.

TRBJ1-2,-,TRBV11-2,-,CASTLSLNYGYTF,TGTGCCAGCACCTTAAGCTTAAACTATGGCTACACCTTC
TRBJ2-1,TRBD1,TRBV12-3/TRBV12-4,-,CASSFTRPGGYNEQLF,TGTGCCAGCAGTTTTACCCGCCCAGGGGGTTACAATGAGCAGCTCTTC
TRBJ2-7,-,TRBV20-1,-,CSASTAGNEQYF,TGCAGTGCTAGTACTGCAGGGAACGAGCAGTACTTC
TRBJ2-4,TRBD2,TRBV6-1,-,CATTRTSGDQNIQYF,TGTGCCACAACGAGGACTAGCGGGGACCAAAACATTCAGTACTTC
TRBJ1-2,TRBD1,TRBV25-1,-,CASSNTGVNYGYTF,TGTGCCAGCAGTAATACAGGGGTGAACTATGGCTACACCTTC
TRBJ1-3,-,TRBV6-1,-,CASSEPGAEGNTIYF,TGTGCCAGCAGTGAACCGGGGGCAGAAGGAAACACCATATATTTT
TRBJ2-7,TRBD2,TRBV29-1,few,CSVRGLAGQPYEQYF,TGCAGCGTAAGAGGACTAGCGGGGCAGCCCTACGAGCAGTACTTC
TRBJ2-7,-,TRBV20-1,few,CSARDPPSGVGYEQYF,TGCAGTGCTAGAGATCCCCCATCAGGGGTCGGCTACGAGCAGTACTTC
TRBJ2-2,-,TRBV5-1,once,CASSMGDRGTGELFF,TGCGCCAGCAGCATGGGGGATAGGGGCACCGGGGAGCTGTTTTTT
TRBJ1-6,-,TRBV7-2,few,CASSLAWTRSSYNSPLHF,TGTGCCAGCAGCTTAGCTTGGACACGAAGCTCCTATAATTCACCCCTCCACTTT
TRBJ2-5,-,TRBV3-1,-,CASSQHWIPFSKVPQETQYF,TGTGCCAGCAGCCAACACTGGATCCCCTTTAGCAAGGTGCCGCAAGAGACCCAGTACTTC
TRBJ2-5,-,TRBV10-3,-,CAISEISSADNEQYF,TGTGCCATCAGTGAGATTTCTAGCGCCGACAATGAGCAGTACTTC